Reported below is one T cell receptor (beta chain). Which antigen it targets is not known. There are no base qualities to consult, and no much larger clone falls within one base. These data belong to a study of T cell responses to AZD1222 COVID-19 vaccine (dated by TCRdb to the early 2020s). Regarding the research as a whole: AZD1222 recipients given second doses at about 4 weeks or at about 12 weeks were pooled, since spike-specific TCR depth and breadth were not found to differ between the two schedules. A total of around 240 trial participants underwent TCR sequencing, of whom some 210 received two doses of AZD1222 and some 25 received two doses of the MenACWY control vaccine. Trial participants were enrolled by age into 18-55, 56-69 and 70-plus year subgroups, with around 150, 28 and 57 TCR-sequenced participants respectively.

The junction carries 15 bases between V and J, which are trimmed by 4 bases and 0 bases respectively. CDR1 and CDR2 (MGHRA, YSYEKL) derive from the germline V gene. Including the terminal cysteine and phenylalanine, the CDR3 comprises 16 residues. The sequence is cut down to CDR3 DNA, 48 bases in frame from base 1. The paper's findings and limits, for the study overall: The vaccine-associated CD4 TCRs covered the entire spike protein, and the dominant responses fell in regions 160-218 and 743-854. After two AZD1222 doses, both the breadth and the depth of spike-specific TCRs were significantly higher than at day 0 and than in MenACWY recipients. The 56-69-year group was small, and its depth increase did not reach significance, likely because of low power. Only five or six AZD1222 recipients were SARS-CoV-2 seropositive at baseline, limiting conclusions about previously exposed vaccinees. Most participants were white British and females outnumbered males, and the authors suggested that clonal diversity may have been underestimated. Reportedly, close to half of the unique spike-specific TCRs recognized epitopes lying outside the regions that are mutated in the B.1.351 and B.1.1.7 variants. Because no day 14 peak-response samples were available, the repertoires could be characterized only after the peak T cell response.

The CDR3 regions of human TCRbeta chains were subjected to immunosequencing. The study's own analysis went as follows. Repertoire TCRs were matched against a reference library of SARS-CoV-2-specific TCRs generated with the MIRA antigen-specificity platform. Breadth meant the fraction of unique TCRs that were SARS-CoV-2-associated, whereas depth meant the fraction of total T cells that were SARS-CoV-2-associated. Using the MIRA data, each spike-specific TCR was assigned both to the spike region to which the TCR was reactive and to a CD4 or CD8 class. Log10-transformed breadth and depth values were compared by one-way ANOVA with Sidak's multiple comparisons tests. This immuneACCESS table, as held by TCRdb, lists in-frame sequences with V and J called but not all clones. Of the missing ones, under half trace to an unresolved V gene in checked studies; the others have no known cause. V and J calls and clone size are given by that table; D and trimming were obtained from the DNA. In this sample the table shows about 140,000 clones, about 93% of which occur a single time. Of the sample, 5.1% falls within the top ten clones.

This specimen's time point label, per the study, means: baseline before first vaccination. Vaccinee samples came from UK trials COV001 and COV002, including a single-blind randomized controlled phase 2/3 trial of AZD1222 (ChAdOx1 nCoV-19) in healthy adults. For TCRbeta chain sequencing, PBMC samples were collected from trial participants at day 0 and at day 28 after the second dose. This receptor was taken from an adult in good health. Sequenced here: peripheral blood, sampled on day 0 of AZD1222 vaccination. The V and J segments used are TRBV4-1 and TRBJ1-1; a weak D assignment points to TRBD1 (5 bases agree). The CDR3 reads CASSPFGGGVNTEAFF. The nucleotides read TGCGCCAGCAGCCCCTTTGGGGGGGGAGTGAACACTGAAGCTTTCTTT.